The 16 T cell receptor beta chains below were found in one sample sequenced in a study of cytomegalovirus exposure and HLA in healthy donors. PCR employed 60 Vbeta and 13 Jbeta primers. Sequencing used immunoSEQ multiplex PCR; TCRdb keeps in-frame clones, though not all of them. This table has approximately 93,000 clones, under 85% appearing once. Sequenced input: PBMCs. These TCRs come from a woman aged 40 to 55 in good health and CMV-seronegative.

CDR3 loop: CASSSIQIMGHYGYTF. CDR3 nucleotides: TGTGCCAGCAGCTCTATACAGATTATGGGGCATTATGGCTACACCTTC. This chain connects TRBV6-6 to TRBJ1-2; possible D gene TRBD1, 5 bases. Trimming took off 6 bases at V and 5 bases at J, with 22 bases between the two ends. The germline V gene has CDR1 MNHNY and CDR2 SVGAGI (reference sequence). This CDR3 is built from 16 residues.

The V gene is TRBV27, the J gene TRBJ2-3; 8 bases agree with TRBD1. The CDR3 spans 14 residues. Looked up from germline, CDR1 is MNHEY and CDR2 is SMNVEV (reference sequence). Germline trimming cut 8 bases from V and 1 base from J; bases unmatched to any gene: 5. The CDR3, as DNA: TGTGCCAGCCGGGACAGGCCCGGCACAGATACGCAGTATTTT. It translates to CASRDRPGTDTQYF.

This chain joins TRBV28 and TRBJ1-1; TRBD1 matches at 9 bases. V was clipped by 6 bases and J by 4 bases; unmatched bases: 6. In germline, CDR1 is MDHEN, CDR2 SYDVKM. The CDR3 length is 14 residues. The DNA of the CDR3 is TGTGCCAGCAGGCCGGGACAGGGATTCACTGAAGCTTTCTTT. Translation gives CASRPGQGFTEAFF.

This chain uses TRBV28 with TRBJ1-1; 7 nucleotides agree with TRBD1. The CDR3 has 15 amino acids. The V and J ends lost 4 bases and 4 bases, in that order; junction bases with no gene match: 9. Germline V gene lookup returns CDR1 MDHEN and CDR2 SYDVKM. DNA of the CDR3: TGTGCCAGCAGTTCCCCCGGGACAGAGGGCACTGAAGCTTTCTTT. Its protein is CASSSPGTEGTEAFF.

The chain employs TRBV19 and TRBJ2-1; 8 bases are shared with TRBD2. This CDR3 comprises 17 residues. Trimming cost V 5 bases and J 4 bases; bases outside gene matches: 13. Germline V gene data show CDR1 as LNHDA and CDR2 as SQIVND (reference sequence). CDR3 protein: CASSPYRVAGRYNEQFF. DNA for the CDR3: TGTGCCAGTAGTCCTTATCGGGTAGCGGGAAGATACAATGAGCAGTTCTTC. Full variable domain (missing parts from reference TRBV19 and TRBJ2-1): DGGITQSPKYLFRKEGQNVTLSCEQNLNHDAMYWYRQDPGQGLRLIYYSQIVNDFQKGDIAEGYSVSREKKESFPLTVTSAQKNPTAFYLCASSPYRVAGRYNEQFFGPGTRLTVL.

The V gene is TRBV20-1, the J gene TRBJ2-1; D ambiguous. The CDR3 contains 11 residues. V shed 2 bases and J shed 6 bases, with 5 bases lying between them. Germline CDR1 reads DFQATT; CDR2 reads SNEGSKA (reference sequence). The CDR3 sequence: CSARLVNEQFF. Here the CDR3 DNA reads TGCAGTGCTAGACTAGTCAATGAGCAGTTCTTC.

Points on this clone: The junction and the germline gene differ at one end; a read error may be behind it. The same CDR3 is also encoded by other DNA sequences in this sample. The chain carries TRBV5-6 and TRBJ2-3; D may be TRBD1 (5 bases). The V gene's germline CDR1 is SGHDT and CDR2 YYEEEE. CDR3 length: 14 amino acids. The chain's CDR3 is CASSFRTFTDTQYF. The CDR3 nucleotides are TGCGCCAGCAGCTTCCGGACATTTACAGATACGCAGTATTTT.

This clone has a handful of counts. V usage is TRBV2 and J usage is TRBJ2-1, with 11 bases fitting TRBD2. CDR3 length equals 15 residues. CDR1 SNHLY and CDR2 FYNNEI come from the germline V gene. Germline trimming cut 4 bases from V and 8 bases from J; bases unmatched to any gene: 7. In DNA, the CDR3 is TGTGCCAGCAGTGCCTTTAGCGGGAGGGCCGATGAGCAGTTCTTC. Its translation: CASSAFSGRADEQFF.

This chain joins TRBV6-5 and TRBJ1-5, with 7 positions matching TRBD1. The CDR3 runs 15 residues. Looked up from germline, CDR1 is MNHEY and CDR2 is SVGAGI. V trimming: 6 bases; J trimming: 6 bases; junction bases outside the gene matches: 11. DNA for the CDR3: TGTGCCAGCAGACAAGACAGGGAGAAGGGTCAGCCCCAGCATTTT. Its protein is CASRQDREKGQPQHF.

V is TRBV9 and J is TRBJ1-1, with 7 bases matching TRBD1. With 2 bases clipped from V and 3 bases from J, the junction kept 4 bases outside the gene matches. Germline V gene data show CDR1 as SGDLS and CDR2 as YYNGEE. The CDR3 runs 14 residues. The chain's CDR3 is CASSVGDRDTEAFF. In DNA, the CDR3 is TGTGCCAGCAGCGTCGGGGACAGAGACACTGAAGCTTTCTTT.

CDR3 DNA sequence: TGTGCCAGCAGCTTTTCCCGGGACAGGGGATTTCGAAACGAGCAGTACTTC. Protein: CASSFSRDRGFRNEQYF. The chain carries TRBV5-4 and TRBJ2-7; TRBD1 aligns across 10 bases. The ends lost 2 bases at V and 5 bases at J; junction bases unmatched: 13. This CDR3 spans 17 amino acids. Per germline, CDR1 SGHNT and CDR2 YYREEE (reference sequence). Looking up the rest from reference TRBV5-4 and TRBJ2-7 gives the full variable domain: ETGVTQSPTHLIKTRGQQVTLRCSSQSGHNTVSWYQQALGQGPQFIFQYYREEENGRGNFPPRFSGLQFPNYSSELNVNALELDDSALYLCASSFSRDRGFRNEQYFGPGTRLTVT.

V gene TRBV13 combines with J gene TRBJ1-3; D remains ambiguous. Trimming removed 3 bases from V and 11 bases from J, with 17 bases in between. The length of the CDR3 is 14 residues. The germline gives CDR1 PRHDT, CDR2 FYEKMQ (reference sequence). The CDR3 DNA reads as TGTGCCAGCAGCTTTTCCAGCTCCGACATTTCCATATATTTT. Translating gives CASSFSSSDISIYF. The whole variable domain, filled in from reference TRBV13 and TRBJ1-3, reads AAGVIQSPRHLIKEKRETATLKCYPIPRHDTVYWYQQGPGQDPQFLISFYEKMQSDKGSIPDRFSAQQFSDYHSELNMSSLELGDSALYFCASSFSSSDISIYFGEGSWLTVV.

This clone has just one count. The chain combines TRBV11-2 with TRBJ2-1, with 10 positions matching TRBD2. Per germline, CDR1 SGHAT and CDR2 FQNNGV. J lost 8 bases, V lost 5 bases, and 6 bases had no gene match. CDR3 length equals 14 residues. This CDR3 is CASSIGTSVDEQFF. The DNA for the CDR3 is TGTGCCAGCAGCATCGGGACTAGCGTAGATGAGCAGTTCTTC. Full variable domain (outside the CDR3, taken from reference TRBV11-2 and TRBJ2-1): EAGVAQSPRYKIIEKRQSVAFWCNPISGHATLYWYQQILGQGPKLLIQFQNNGVVDDSQLPKDRFSAERLKGVDSTLKIQPAKLEDSAVYLCASSIGTSVDEQFFGPGTRLTVL.

This CDR3 is CASSQEGTGWTEAFF. CDR3 DNA: TGCGCCAGCAGCCAAGAAGGGACAGGTTGGACTGAAGCTTTCTTT. The chain has TRBV4-1 and TRBJ1-1; 8 nucleotides agree with TRBD1. The V gene end was trimmed by 0 bases and the J gene end by 5 bases; junction bases not matched to a gene: 5. The CDR3 is 15 residues long. CDR1 MGHRA and CDR2 YSYEKL come from the germline V gene.

This chain uses TRBV28 with TRBJ2-7, with D unclear. Germline CDR1 is MDHEN and CDR2 is SYDVKM. This CDR3 comprises 17 residues. The V end was cut by 8 bases, the J end by 2 bases, with 25 bases between. CDR3 residues: CASPPSLGAYSPYEQYF. CDR3 DNA sequence: TGTGCCAGCCCCCCGTCGTTGGGCGCTTACAGTCCCTACGAGCAGTACTTC.

The count of this clone is one. The genes are TRBV27 and TRBJ2-3; 12 nucleotides agree with TRBD2. Germline V gene sequence: CDR1 MNHEY, CDR2 SMNVEV (reference sequence). The CDR3 length is 18 residues. J lost 0 bases, V lost 5 bases, and 9 bases had no gene match. Written as DNA, the CDR3 is TGTGCCAGCAGTCCCTGGACTAGCGGGGTCACTAGCACAGATACGCAGTATTTT. Translating it yields CASSPWTSGVTSTDTQYF.